The rows below give T cell receptor beta chains drawn from one sample of a study of blood T cell repertoires in COVID-19. TCRdb's table, derived via immunoSEQ multiplex PCR, lists solely in-frame clones and lacks some. This sample has some 100,000 clones, with approximately 92% found just once. Sequenced: peripheral blood. These receptors were obtained from a woman aged 80 or older with active COVID-19. Each CDR3 is given without its conserved first and last residue. The order of the fields is J gene, clone size, V gene, CDR3 protein. Some rows have no size entry. The others give once, few or many, or a class for an expanded clone.

j_gene: TRBJ1-1
abundance: NA
v_gene: TRBV14
CDR3aa: ASSSRTARFVDTEAF

j_gene: TRBJ1-1
abundance: NA
v_gene: TRBV19
CDR3aa: ASGQGETEAF

j_gene: TRBJ2-7
abundance: NA
v_gene: TRBV7-9
CDR3aa: ASSGQRAYEQY

j_gene: TRBJ2-7
abundance: NA
v_gene: TRBV7-2
CDR3aa: ASSLGPGQIYEQY

j_gene: TRBJ2-7
abundance: NA
v_gene: TRBV18
CDR3aa: ASSPPQDSYEQY

j_gene: TRBJ2-7
abundance: NA
v_gene: TRBV10-3
CDR3aa: AISEFQGAYEQY

j_gene: TRBJ1-2
abundance: NA
v_gene: TRBV28
CDR3aa: ASGLMFLDSPGYT

j_gene: TRBJ2-2
abundance: NA
v_gene: TRBV4-2
CDR3aa: ASSLGGTGVIGKLF

j_gene: TRBJ1-2
abundance: NA
v_gene: TRBV25-1
CDR3aa: ASAREGQLIAGYT

j_gene: TRBJ2-7
abundance: NA
v_gene: TRBV6-5
CDR3aa: ASSLRRTYEQY

j_gene: TRBJ2-3
abundance: NA
v_gene: TRBV5-1
CDR3aa: ASSLASDTQY

j_gene: TRBJ2-7
abundance: few
v_gene: TRBV4-1
CDR3aa: ASSPSGQSSSYEQY

j_gene: TRBJ2-1
abundance: NA
v_gene: TRBV6-4
CDR3aa: ASSDLAGGSYNEQF

j_gene: TRBJ2-5
abundance: NA
v_gene: TRBV14
CDR3aa: ASSRNMGGRGETQY

j_gene: TRBJ2-3
abundance: NA
v_gene: TRBV19
CDR3aa: ASSLLPGSDTQY

j_gene: TRBJ2-2
abundance: once
v_gene: TRBV5-1
CDR3aa: ASTPPGTGDTGELF

j_gene: TRBJ1-1
abundance: NA
v_gene: TRBV6-6
CDR3aa: ASSPRSLNTEAF

j_gene: TRBJ2-1
abundance: NA
v_gene: TRBV1
CDR3aa: TSSQGGLHPNEQF

j_gene: TRBJ1-4
abundance: NA
v_gene: TRBV7-2
CDR3aa: ASSARGGGNEKLF

j_gene: TRBJ2-7
abundance: NA
v_gene: TRBV3-1/TRBV3-2
CDR3aa: ASSQPLSPYEQY

j_gene: TRBJ2-1
abundance: NA
v_gene: TRBV4-3
CDR3aa: ASSQGLASYNEQF

j_gene: TRBJ1-1
abundance: NA
v_gene: TRBV13
CDR3aa: AISPPMNTEAF

j_gene: TRBJ2-2
abundance: NA
v_gene: TRBV2
CDR3aa: ASRAQGGRTGELF

j_gene: TRBJ2-7
abundance: few
v_gene: TRBV28
CDR3aa: ASTRDRVSYEQY

j_gene: TRBJ2-7
abundance: NA
v_gene: TRBV30
CDR3aa: AWSDEGLGIEQY

j_gene: TRBJ2-7
abundance: NA
v_gene: TRBV4-2
CDR3aa: ASSHLTSGDYEQY

j_gene: TRBJ2-7
abundance: NA
v_gene: TRBV5-1
CDR3aa: ASSLHDRVPTYEQY

j_gene: TRBJ2-6
abundance: NA
v_gene: TRBV12-3/TRBV12-4
CDR3aa: ASSGAGANVLT

j_gene: TRBJ2-7
abundance: once
v_gene: TRBV5-4
CDR3aa: ASSRDYTYEQY

j_gene: TRBJ1-1
abundance: NA
v_gene: TRBV6-5
CDR3aa: ASSLGRNTEAF

j_gene: TRBJ1-5
abundance: NA
v_gene: TRBV12-2
CDR3aa: ASRSLEDRGCHSNQPQH

j_gene: TRBJ1-6
abundance: few
v_gene: TRBV28
CDR3aa: ASRSGRSSPLH

j_gene: TRBJ2-7
abundance: NA
v_gene: TRBV28
CDR3aa: ASSLSVIYEQY

j_gene: TRBJ2-2
abundance: once
v_gene: TRBV4-2
CDR3aa: ASSHLGAGANTGELF

j_gene: TRBJ1-5
abundance: NA
v_gene: TRBV7-2
CDR3aa: ASSLAGTDNNQPQH

j_gene: TRBJ1-3
abundance: NA
v_gene: TRBV6-6
CDR3aa: ASRPRSGSSGNTIY

j_gene: TRBJ2-5
abundance: once
v_gene: TRBV2
CDR3aa: ASSPGLAGGVGETQY